This T cell receptor (beta chain) emerged from a study of glioma-infiltrating T cells. Germline-derived CDR1 and CDR2 are MNHEY and SMNVEV (reference sequence). This CDR3 has 15 residues. Trimming removed 5 bases from V and 5 bases from J; junction bases left unmatched: 11. This clonotype occurred a few times. Its antigen remains unidentified. Findings and caveats of the study: A blood CDR3 motif signature was depleted in highly divergent patients. Tissue-blood divergence was below expectation in non-neoplastic patients, above in gliomas.

Amplification of TCR alpha and beta CDR3 regions from RNA used iRepertoire nested multiplex PCR. TCRdb called the multiplex PCR reads again in MiXCR, with one record for every CDR3 protein. The data contain around 390,000 distinct CDR3 sequences, around 45% of them seen just once; the ten biggest clones take up about 11%. The TCR was taken from a human donor with low-grade glioma or glioblastoma, undergoing nonglioma brain surgery, or in good health (not recorded which). The rearrangement links TRBV27 to TRBJ2-5, with TRBD1 matching 7 bases. Source material: glioma tissue, nonneoplastic brain tissue, or PBMCs (not recorded which). In DNA form, the CDR3 reads TGTGCCAGCAGTCCCGGGACAGTAATGGTGGAGACCCAGTACTTC. This translates into CASSPGTVMVETQYF.